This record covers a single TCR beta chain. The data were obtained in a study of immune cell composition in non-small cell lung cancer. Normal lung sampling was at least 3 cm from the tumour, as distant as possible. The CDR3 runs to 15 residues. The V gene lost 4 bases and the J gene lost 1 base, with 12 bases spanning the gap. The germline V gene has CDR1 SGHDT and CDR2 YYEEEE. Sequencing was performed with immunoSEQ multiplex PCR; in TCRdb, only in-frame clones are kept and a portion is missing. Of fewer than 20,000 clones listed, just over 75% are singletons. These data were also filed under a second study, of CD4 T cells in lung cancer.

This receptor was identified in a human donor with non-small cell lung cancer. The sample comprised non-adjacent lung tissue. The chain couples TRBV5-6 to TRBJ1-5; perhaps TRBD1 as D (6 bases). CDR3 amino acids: CASSLGQLSNQPQHF. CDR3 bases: TGTGCCAGCAGCCTCGGACAGTTGAGCAATCAGCCCCAGCATTTT.